This is a list of T cell receptor beta chains from one sample in a study of cytomegalovirus exposure and HLA in healthy donors. Measured with immunoSEQ multiplex PCR; TCRdb has only the in-frame clones, and not every one. The table lists approximately 110,000 clones, over 70% of them singletons, with around 3.7% in the top ten. Sequenced material: PBMCs. The receptors originated from a woman aged 40 to 50 in good health and CMV-seronegative. Each CDR3 is given with its conserved first and last residue. The D gene is left open where the match is weak. Rows may omit the clone size; those that give it use once, few, many or a size class.

D gene: NA; clone size: NA; J gene: TRBJ1-2; V gene: TRBV7-8; CDR3 DNA: TGTGCCAGCAGCAGCGGGAACCGGGGTAACTATGGCTACACCTTC; CDR3 protein: CASSSGNRGNYGYTF
D gene: NA; clone size: few; J gene: TRBJ2-2; V gene: TRBV6-6; CDR3 DNA: TGTGCCAGCAGTTCTACAGGGAACAGCGGGGAGCTGTTTTTT; CDR3 protein: CASSSTGNSGELFF
D gene: TRBD1; clone size: NA; J gene: TRBJ2-6; V gene: TRBV7-3; CDR3 DNA: TGTGCCAGCAGCCAGGGACAGGGGAGTGCTGGGGCCAACGTCCTGACTTTC; CDR3 protein: CASSQGQGSAGANVLTF
D gene: TRBD2; clone size: NA; J gene: TRBJ2-7; V gene: TRBV6-5; CDR3 DNA: TGTGCCAGCAGAGCGGGACGGTACGAGCAGTACTTC; CDR3 protein: CASRAGRYEQYF
D gene: NA; clone size: NA; J gene: TRBJ1-1; V gene: TRBV29-1; CDR3 DNA: TGCAGCGTTGAGGTCAGGGTCGCTGAAGCTTTCTTT; CDR3 protein: CSVEVRVAEAFF
D gene: NA; clone size: few; J gene: TRBJ2-4; V gene: TRBV21-1; CDR3 DNA: TGTGCCAGCAGCAACCGAACAGGGGCCAAAAACATTCAGTACTTC; CDR3 protein: CASSNRTGAKNIQYF
D gene: NA; clone size: NA; J gene: TRBJ1-3; V gene: TRBV5-6; CDR3 DNA: TGTGCCAGCAGCTTGGCGGCAGGCTTCTCTGGAAACACCATATATTTT; CDR3 protein: CASSLAAGFSGNTIYF
D gene: NA; clone size: NA; J gene: TRBJ2-3; V gene: TRBV19; CDR3 DNA: TGTGCCAGTAGTGAAGGGGTTGAAACAGATACGCAGTATTTT; CDR3 protein: CASSEGVETDTQYF
D gene: TRBD1; clone size: NA; J gene: TRBJ1-6; V gene: TRBV11-1; CDR3 DNA: TGTGCCAGCAGCCAGGGGACAGGGGGGAGCTCACCCCTCCACTTT; CDR3 protein: CASSQGTGGSSPLHF
D gene: NA; clone size: NA; J gene: TRBJ1-3; V gene: TRBV28; CDR3 DNA: TGTGCCAGCAGAAGAGGGGGGGGTCCTCCAGGAAACACCATATATTTT; CDR3 protein: CASRRGGGPPGNTIYF
D gene: TRBD2; clone size: NA; J gene: TRBJ2-7; V gene: TRBV6-6; CDR3 DNA: TGTGCCAGCAGTTACGGATATAGCGGGGGGTTTCCCGAGCAGTACTTC; CDR3 protein: CASSYGYSGGFPEQYF
D gene: NA; clone size: NA; J gene: TRBJ2-7; V gene: TRBV29-1; CDR3 DNA: TGCAGCGTTAAACAGGGCTACGAGCAGTACTTC; CDR3 protein: CSVKQGYEQYF
D gene: NA; clone size: few; J gene: TRBJ2-7; V gene: TRBV2; CDR3 DNA: TGTGCCAGCAGTGAAAGACTCCTTAGCTCCTACGAGCAGTACTTC; CDR3 protein: CASSERLLSSYEQYF
D gene: NA; clone size: NA; J gene: TRBJ2-6; V gene: TRBV2; CDR3 DNA: TGTGCCAGCAGTGATGTGGGGGGCTCTGGGGCCAACGTCCTGACTTTC; CDR3 protein: CASSDVGGSGANVLTF
D gene: TRBD1; clone size: NA; J gene: TRBJ1-2; V gene: TRBV7-9; CDR3 DNA: TGTGCCAGCAGCTTAGAAGCGACAGGGGCGAGCTACACCTTC; CDR3 protein: CASSLEATGASYTF
D gene: NA; clone size: NA; J gene: TRBJ2-5; V gene: TRBV20-1; CDR3 DNA: TGCAGTGCTAGAGTTGAGGAGACCCAGTACTTC; CDR3 protein: CSARVEETQYF
D gene: TRBD1; clone size: NA; J gene: TRBJ1-1; V gene: TRBV4-2; CDR3 DNA: TGTGCCAGCAGCCAAGAAGACAGGGGGCCCACTGAAGCTTTCTTT; CDR3 protein: CASSQEDRGPTEAFF
D gene: TRBD2; clone size: NA; J gene: TRBJ2-2; V gene: TRBV9; CDR3 DNA: TGTGCCAGCAGCGCGGGGGGGTCGAACACCGGGGAGCTGTTTTTT; CDR3 protein: CASSAGGSNTGELFF
D gene: TRBD2; clone size: NA; J gene: TRBJ2-1; V gene: TRBV6-5; CDR3 DNA: TGTGCCAGCAGTTACTCGGGGGGGTCCTACAATGAGCAGTTCTTC; CDR3 protein: CASSYSGGSYNEQFF
D gene: TRBD1; clone size: NA; J gene: TRBJ1-2; V gene: TRBV9; CDR3 DNA: TGTGCCAGCAGCCCCCCAGGACAGGGTAGTGGCTACACCTTC; CDR3 protein: CASSPPGQGSGYTF
D gene: NA; clone size: NA; J gene: TRBJ2-5; V gene: TRBV2; CDR3 DNA: TGTGCCAGCAGTGCTCCTGGGAGGGGGCAAGAGACCCAGTACTTC; CDR3 protein: CASSAPGRGQETQYF
D gene: NA; clone size: few; J gene: TRBJ1-1; V gene: TRBV2; CDR3 DNA: TGTGCCAGCAAGGGGACATTCCTCACTGAAGCTTTCTTT; CDR3 protein: CASKGTFLTEAFF
D gene: TRBD1; clone size: NA; J gene: TRBJ1-1; V gene: TRBV9; CDR3 DNA: TGTGCCAGCAGCGCCCAGACAGGGACTGAAGCTTTCTTT; CDR3 protein: CASSAQTGTEAFF
D gene: TRBD2; clone size: NA; J gene: TRBJ2-3; V gene: TRBV6-1; CDR3 DNA: TGTGCCAGCAGTAACCTAGCGGGAGTTGTAGATACGCAGTATTTT; CDR3 protein: CASSNLAGVVDTQYF
D gene: NA; clone size: NA; J gene: TRBJ1-1; V gene: TRBV10-3; CDR3 DNA: TGTGCCATCAGCCCGGACACGAACACTGAAGCTTTCTTT; CDR3 protein: CAISPDTNTEAFF
D gene: TRBD1; clone size: NA; J gene: TRBJ2-7; V gene: TRBV12-5; CDR3 DNA: TGTGCTAGTGGTTTGGCTATCGTACAGGGGTCCTACGAGCAGTACTTC; CDR3 protein: CASGLAIVQGSYEQYF
D gene: NA; clone size: NA; J gene: TRBJ2-5; V gene: TRBV7-3; CDR3 DNA: TGTGCCAGCAGCTCTCTGGGGGGGCAGGGTCAAGAGACCCAGTACTTC; CDR3 protein: CASSSLGGQGQETQYF
D gene: NA; clone size: NA; J gene: TRBJ1-1; V gene: TRBV18; CDR3 DNA: TGTGCCAGCTCACGAGACATGAACACTGAAGCTTTCTTT; CDR3 protein: CASSRDMNTEAFF
D gene: NA; clone size: NA; J gene: TRBJ2-2; V gene: TRBV21-1; CDR3 DNA: TGTGCCAGCAGCACCGGGACAGAAAACACCGGGGAGCTGTTTTTT; CDR3 protein: CASSTGTENTGELFF
D gene: NA; clone size: NA; J gene: TRBJ1-2; V gene: TRBV20-1; CDR3 DNA: TGCAGTGTTGACAGCTATGGCTACACCTTC; CDR3 protein: CSVDSYGYTF
D gene: NA; clone size: NA; J gene: TRBJ2-5; V gene: TRBV7-8; CDR3 DNA: TGTGCCAGCAGCTTACTCGTTAGCGGAGAGACCCAGTACTTC; CDR3 protein: CASSLLVSGETQYF
D gene: TRBD2; clone size: NA; J gene: TRBJ2-1; V gene: TRBV19; CDR3 DNA: TGTGCCAGTAGTATACGACTAGCGGAGAACAATGAGCAGTTCTTC; CDR3 protein: CASSIRLAENNEQFF
D gene: NA; clone size: NA; J gene: TRBJ1-5; V gene: TRBV9; CDR3 DNA: TGTGCCAGCGGCCGACAGGACAATCAGCCCCAGCATTTT; CDR3 protein: CASGRQDNQPQHF
D gene: NA; clone size: NA; J gene: TRBJ2-1; V gene: TRBV7-7; CDR3 DNA: TGTGCTAGCAGCTTAGGAGCGAACAATGAGCAGTTCTTC; CDR3 protein: CASSLGANNEQFF
D gene: TRBD1; clone size: NA; J gene: TRBJ1-2; V gene: TRBV5-6; CDR3 DNA: TGTGCCAGCAGCCTGGCCGGAGAGCGGGACAGGGTCTATGGCTACACCTTC; CDR3 protein: CASSLAGERDRVYGYTF
D gene: TRBD2; clone size: NA; J gene: TRBJ2-1; V gene: TRBV4-2; CDR3 DNA: TGTGCCAGCAGCCAAGATACTAGCGGGAGTGATGAGCAGTTCTTC; CDR3 protein: CASSQDTSGSDEQFF
D gene: TRBD2; clone size: NA; J gene: TRBJ2-3; V gene: TRBV6-1; CDR3 DNA: TGTGCCAGCAGGGGACTAGCGGGATCAGATACGCAGTATTTT; CDR3 protein: CASRGLAGSDTQYF
D gene: NA; clone size: few; J gene: TRBJ1-4; V gene: TRBV2; CDR3 DNA: TGTGCCAGCAGTAGAGAAGCAACTAATGAAAAACTGTTTTTT; CDR3 protein: CASSREATNEKLFF
D gene: TRBD2; clone size: few; J gene: TRBJ2-3; V gene: TRBV12-5; CDR3 DNA: TGTGCTAGTGGTTTGGGACTAGCGGGAGTTTCAGATACGCAGTATTTT; CDR3 protein: CASGLGLAGVSDTQYF
D gene: NA; clone size: NA; J gene: TRBJ2-5; V gene: TRBV27; CDR3 DNA: TGTGCCACCAAGGTGCCGGGGATGTCCGGGGGGACCCAGTACTTC; CDR3 protein: CATKVPGMSGGTQYF
D gene: TRBD1; clone size: NA; J gene: TRBJ2-1; V gene: TRBV5-8; CDR3 DNA: TGTGCCAGCAGCTCTGGGGCAGGGGGCCCTCAAAAGTTCTTC; CDR3 protein: CASSSGAGGPQKFF
D gene: NA; clone size: NA; J gene: TRBJ2-3; V gene: TRBV1; CDR3 DNA: TGCACCAGCAACAATTTTCCGGGACTAGCGGGAGGTACCACAGATACGCAGTATTTT; CDR3 protein: CTSNNFPGLAGGTTDTQYF
D gene: NA; clone size: few; J gene: TRBJ2-3; V gene: TRBV6-5; CDR3 DNA: TGTGCCAGCAGCCCATGGGACTCCACAGATACGCAGTATTTT; CDR3 protein: CASSPWDSTDTQYF
D gene: TRBD1; clone size: NA; J gene: TRBJ2-7; V gene: TRBV15; CDR3 DNA: TGTGCCACCAGCAGAGATTTAGGGACAGTCTCCTACGAGCAGTACTTC; CDR3 protein: CATSRDLGTVSYEQYF
D gene: TRBD1; clone size: NA; J gene: TRBJ1-2; V gene: TRBV6-5; CDR3 DNA: TGTGCCAGCAGAGACGTCCAGGGGGAGAGGTATGGCTACACCTTC; CDR3 protein: CASRDVQGERYGYTF
D gene: NA; clone size: NA; J gene: TRBJ2-5; V gene: TRBV6-1; CDR3 DNA: TGTGCCAGCATGAAGGGGGGGGAGACCCAGTACTTC; CDR3 protein: CASMKGGETQYF
D gene: TRBD1; clone size: NA; J gene: TRBJ1-5; V gene: TRBV16; CDR3 DNA: TGTGCCAGCAGCCAGTCACAGGGGTTACGCAATCAGCCCCAGCATTTT; CDR3 protein: CASSQSQGLRNQPQHF
D gene: NA; clone size: NA; J gene: TRBJ1-2; V gene: TRBV5-5; CDR3 DNA: TGTGCCAGCAGCTTGTCCCGGGAGTTTAACTATGGCTACACCTTC; CDR3 protein: CASSLSREFNYGYTF
D gene: NA; clone size: NA; J gene: TRBJ2-2; V gene: TRBV6-1; CDR3 DNA: TGTGCCTGCAGTGAAGCGGGCGGGGGGGAGCTGTTTTTT; CDR3 protein: CACSEAGGGELFF
D gene: TRBD2; clone size: NA; J gene: TRBJ2-3; V gene: TRBV7-2; CDR3 DNA: TGTGCCAGCAGCCGACCCGTGACTAGCGTCGCAGATACGCAGTATTTT; CDR3 protein: CASSRPVTSVADTQYF
D gene: TRBD1; clone size: NA; J gene: TRBJ2-2; V gene: TRBV7-2; CDR3 DNA: TGTGCCAGCAGCTTAGGGGACAGGTCCACCGGGGAGCTGTTTTTT; CDR3 protein: CASSLGDRSTGELFF
D gene: NA; clone size: NA; J gene: TRBJ2-6; V gene: TRBV9; CDR3 DNA: TGTGCCAGCAGCGTTGGGTGGAGATCGGGGGCCAACGTCCTGACTTTC; CDR3 protein: CASSVGWRSGANVLTF
D gene: TRBD1; clone size: once; J gene: TRBJ1-3; V gene: TRBV18; CDR3 DNA: TGTGCCAGCTCGCGTACTAGACAGGGGAGCTCTGGAAACACCATATATTTT; CDR3 protein: CASSRTRQGSSGNTIYF